A single sample is the source of the 7 T cell receptor beta chains below, sequenced in a study of STAT5B mutations in CD4+ large granular lymphocyte leukemia. Only in-frame clones appear in the TCRdb table, and some are missing; sequencing was by immunoSEQ multiplex PCR. The sample carries about 40,000 clones, about four fifths recorded once. Material: CD4+ T cells from blood buffy coats. These receptors were taken from a human donor in good health.

Here the CDR3 reads CASSSTGTQAGGYTF. The CDR3 coding sequence is TGTGCCAGCAGCTCCACCGGGACTCAGGCTGGCGGCTACACCTTC. This chain links TRBV9 with TRBJ1-2; the D gene is possibly TRBD1 (5 bases). The CDR3 contains 15 residues. Looked up from germline, CDR1 is SGDLS and CDR2 is YYNGEE. V lost 4 bases, J lost 8 bases, and 21 bases lay in between.

The chain combines TRBV5-4 with TRBJ1-2, with a possible D match to TRBD1 (5 bases). The CDR3 consists of 13 residues. CDR1 and CDR2 (germline): SGHNT, YYREEE (reference sequence). Between the trimmed V and J ends, which lost 2 bases and 2 bases, there was a span of 7 bases. The CDR3 sequence is CASSFDRNYGYTF. Written as DNA, the CDR3 is TGTGCCAGCAGCTTCGACAGAAACTATGGCTACACCTTC.

In nucleotides, the CDR3 is TGTGCCAGCAGTGAACTAGCGGGAGCCTACAATGAGCAGTTCTTC. This gives the protein CASSELAGAYNEQFF. The chain is built from TRBV2 and TRBJ2-1, with TRBD2 identical over 10 bases. With 2 bases clipped from V and 2 bases from J, the junction kept 0 bases outside the gene matches. Germline lookup yields CDR1 SNHLY and CDR2 FYNNEI. CDR3 length equals 15 residues. Looking up the rest from reference TRBV2 and TRBJ2-1 gives the full variable domain: EPEVTQTPSHQVTQMGQEVILRCVPISNHLYFYWYRQILGQKVEFLVSFYNNEISEKSEIFDDQFSVERPDGSNFTLKIRSTKLEDSAMYFCASSELAGAYNEQFFGPGTRLTVL.

The chain employs TRBV6-1 and TRBJ2-6; the D is unclear. CDR3 size: 15 residues. Germline V gene data show CDR1 as MNHNS and CDR2 as SASEGT. Trimming removed 6 bases at V and 0 bases at J, with 9 bases between. This CDR3 reads CASRSKISGANVLTF. The CDR3 DNA follows: TGTGCCAGCAGATCTAAGATCTCTGGGGCCAACGTCCTGACTTTC.

The rearrangement joins TRBV7-3 to TRBJ2-7, with 8 nucleotides matching TRBD1. J was trimmed by 2 bases and V by 4 bases; bases with no gene match: 7. The germline gives CDR1 SGHTA, CDR2 FQGTGA. The CDR3 has 15 residues. In nucleotides, the CDR3 is TGTGCCAGCAGCTCGTACAGGGGGGATACCTACGAGCAGTACTTC. Residues: CASSSYRGDTYEQYF.

V usage is TRBV6-6 and J usage is TRBJ2-7; the match to TRBD1 covers 9 bases. CDR3 length equals 14 residues. V was clipped by 7 bases and J by 1 base; unmatched bases: 5. Germline V gene sequence: CDR1 MNHNY, CDR2 SVGAGI (reference sequence). CDR3 region: CASNPGQGSYEQYF. CDR3 DNA sequence: TGTGCCAGCAACCCGGGACAGGGATCCTACGAGCAGTACTTC.

This chain joins TRBV7-9 and TRBJ1-5; D possibly corresponds to TRBD1 (5 bases). Trimming left V 3 bases short and J 4 bases short, with 16 bases between. This CDR3 region has 16 residues. The germline gives CDR1 SEHNR, CDR2 FQNEAQ (reference sequence). CDR3 bases: TGTGCCAGCAGCTTCTTTCGTGCAGGGAGGAATCAGCCCCAGCATTTT. Translation gives CASSFFRAGRNQPQHF.